A single sample is the source of the 19 T cell receptor beta chains below, sequenced in a study of shared clonotypes between healthy human individuals. Here immunoSEQ multiplex PCR was the method, and the copy in TCRdb shows in-frame clones only, minus some. This sample has 2 million to 2.5 million clones; 85% to 95% occur once, and the top ten carry 0.35% to 0.45%. Sequenced material: naive CD4+ T cells from PBMCs. Subset described: CD45RA+ positively selected. The receptors here all came from a man aged 18 to 35 in good health. Some clones in this sample may be carry-over from other donors' samples.

This chain links TRBV27 with TRBJ2-7; 8 bases match TRBD2. Germline CDR1 and CDR2: MNHEY and SMNVEV (reference sequence). The CDR3 has 13 residues. V gave up 5 bases and J gave up 9 bases; unmatched junction bases: 9. CDR3 amino acids: CASSPDRGGVQYF. Here the CDR3 DNA reads TGTGCCAGCAGTCCTGACCGGGGGGGCGTGCAGTACTTC.

This chain connects TRBV28 to TRBJ1-2; 7 bases align to TRBD1. CDR1 and CDR2 from the germline V gene are MDHEN and SYDVKM. After removal of 8 bases from V and 6 bases from J, the junction contained 9 bases not matched to a gene. The CDR3 loop spans 13 amino acids. The CDR3 is CASVTGALHGYTF. CDR3 nucleotides: TGTGCCAGCGTAACAGGGGCCCTGCATGGCTACACCTTC.

This chain connects TRBV4-2 to TRBJ2-3; TRBD2 might be the D (5 bases). The CDR3 is 16 amino acids. V was clipped by 1 base and J by 1 base, with 12 bases between them. The germline CDR1 and CDR2 sequences are LGHNA and YNFKEQ. Here the CDR3 reads CASSQAAGIRTDTQYF. The CDR3 DNA is TGTGCCAGCAGCCAAGCCGCCGGGATTCGCACAGATACGCAGTATTTT.

The V gene is TRBV6-5, the J gene TRBJ2-7, with 10 bases identical to TRBD2. Germline CDR1 and CDR2: MNHEY and SVGAGI. CDR3 length: 15 residues. Trimming removed 6 bases from V and 3 bases from J; junction bases left unmatched: 8. The CDR3 reads CASSPQAGGGYEQYF. The DNA for the CDR3 is TGTGCCAGCAGCCCTCAAGCGGGAGGGGGCTACGAGCAGTACTTC.

The rearrangement joins TRBV27 to TRBJ1-1; D uncertain. With 4 bases removed from V and 0 bases from J, the gap between germline ends came to 6 bases. From germline, CDR1 is MNHEY and CDR2 SMNVEV (reference sequence). CDR3 length equals 13 residues. The CDR3 DNA sequence: TGTGCCAGCAGTTGGGTCCTGAACACTGAAGCTTTCTTT. Protein product: CASSWVLNTEAFF.

This chain uses TRBV29-1 with TRBJ1-2; a possible D gene is TRBD1 (5 bases). CDR3 length equals 12 residues. Germline CDR1 SQVTM, CDR2 ANQGSEA. Trimming left V 3 bases short and J 8 bases short, with 13 bases between. The DNA for the CDR3 is TGCAGCGTTGATTGGGGCATGGGGGGCTACACCTTC. It specifies CSVDWGMGGYTF. The variable domain in full, completed from reference TRBV29-1 and TRBJ1-2, reads SAVISQKPSRDICQRGTSLTIQCQVDSQVTMMFWYRQQPGQSLTLIATANQGSEATYESGFVIDKFPISRPNLTFSTLTVSNMSPEDSSIYLCSVDWGMGGYTFGSGTRLTVV.

As concerns this clone: Since no conserved phenylalanine or tryptophan closes the CDR3, a read error is the likely cause. The limits of the CDR3 on the DNA are not certain, so only TCRdb's listed CDR3 is given. The V and J genes are TRBV28 and TRBJ1-2; the listed D gene, TRBD1, was not tested against the DNA. CDR1 MDHEN and CDR2 SYDVKM come from the germline V gene. The CDR3 length is 9 residues, termini included. This CDR3 is CASSGDRDI.

This clone came up a few times. Other DNA sequences in this sample translate to the same CDR3. The J gene is TRBJ1-1, the V gene TRBV28, with no clear D. The CDR3 covers 10 residues. The V gene lost 8 bases and the J gene lost 7 bases, with 8 bases spanning the gap. Germline V lookup: CDR1 MDHEN, CDR2 SYDVKM. The CDR3 coding sequence is TGTGCCAGCGGGCGAAGTGAAGCTTTCTTT. Protein: CASGRSEAFF.

The gene calls are TRBV5-1 and TRBJ2-2, with TRBD1 matching over 7 bases. Losses at the gene ends were 4 bases for V and 4 bases for J; bases not matched to a gene: 7. Germline CDR1 reads SGHRS; CDR2 reads YFSETQ. The CDR3 consists of 15 residues. CDR3 in DNA: TGCGCCAGCAGCCCGACAGGGTTAAGCACCGGGGAGCTGTTTTTT. Its protein product is CASSPTGLSTGELFF.

This chain connects TRBV5-1 to TRBJ2-5; possible D gene TRBD1, 5 bases. V was cut by 0 bases and J by 6 bases, with 18 bases left in between. CDR1 and CDR2 from the germline V gene are SGHRS and YFSETQ. CDR3 size: 16 residues. The CDR3 protein is CASSLGPGHPRQTQYF. The CDR3 DNA sequence: TGCGCCAGCAGCTTGGGCCCCGGACACCCGAGGCAGACCCAGTACTTC.

The CDR3 sequence: CASSSGTFNNEQFF. CDR3 DNA sequence: TGTGCCAGCAGCTCAGGGACTTTCAACAATGAGCAGTTCTTC. V is TRBV7-8 and J is TRBJ2-1; possible D gene TRBD2, 6 bases. V lost 4 bases to trimming and J lost 5 bases, with 12 bases between them. The CDR3 is 14 amino acids. CDR1 is SGHVS, CDR2 FQNEAQ, per germline.

V usage is TRBV11-3 and J usage is TRBJ1-1, with TRBD1 as a possible D gene (6 bases). The V and J ends lost 1 base and 4 bases respectively, with 13 bases between them. Germline CDR1 reads SGHNT; CDR2 reads YENEEA. There are 15 residues in the CDR3. CDR3 loop: CASSLGWGPGTEAFF. The CDR3 DNA is TGTGCCAGCAGCTTAGGATGGGGGCCGGGCACTGAAGCTTTCTTT.

The chain links TRBV2 to TRBJ1-5; TRBD1 matches 9 bases. After removal of 3 bases from V and 6 bases from J, the junction contained 6 bases not matched to a gene. This CDR3 has 15 residues. Germline lookup yields CDR1 SNHLY and CDR2 FYNNEI. The CDR3 DNA is TGTGCCAGCAGTGAGGGGACAGGGATAAGTCAGCCCCAGCATTTT. Its translation: CASSEGTGISQPQHF.

The rearrangement joins TRBV11-2 to TRBJ1-2, with D maybe TRBD1 (5 bases). The V and J ends lost 4 bases and 8 bases respectively, with 20 bases between them. The CDR3 spans 15 residues. CDR1 and CDR2 from the germline V gene are SGHAT and FQNNGV. Here the CDR3 reads CASSSLGRRAVGYTF. The CDR3 bases are TGTGCCAGCAGCTCCCTAGGGCGCAGGGCTGTAGGCTACACCTTC.

This chain connects TRBV6-1 to TRBJ2-2, with 7 bases identical to TRBD1. Germline CDR1 reads MNHNS; CDR2 reads SASEGT. J was trimmed by 5 bases and V by 5 bases; bases with no gene match: 8. This CDR3 comprises 15 residues. The CDR3 DNA sequence: TGTGCCAGCAGTATAGGGGGCCCGGGGACCGGGGAGCTGTTTTTT. Protein: CASSIGGPGTGELFF.

For this clone: Other DNA sequences in this specimen translate into the identical CDR3. V usage is TRBV6-5 and J usage is TRBJ1-2, with a tentative D call TRBD1 (5 bases). The V end was cut by 0 bases, the J end by 4 bases, with 9 bases between. The CDR3 spans 14 residues. Looked up from germline, CDR1 is MNHEY and CDR2 is SVGAGI. The DNA for the CDR3 is TGTGCCAGCAGTTACTCCGGGGGAAGCTATGGCTACACCTTC. Translation gives CASSYSGGSYGYTF.

This clone was recorded only once. The chain uses TRBV18 and TRBJ2-3; D is unclear. The V gene lost 1 base and the J gene lost 0 bases, with 14 bases spanning the gap. In germline, CDR1 is KGHSH, CDR2 LQKENI. The CDR3 loop spans 17 amino acids. CDR3 sequence: CASSPQAEPSSTDTQYF. CDR3 sequence (DNA): TGTGCCAGCTCACCACAGGCAGAACCATCTAGCACAGATACGCAGTATTTT.

V usage is TRBV6-5 and J usage is TRBJ2-1; 13 bases agree with TRBD2. Germline-derived CDR1 and CDR2 are MNHEY and SVGAGI. The V and J ends lost 5 bases and 6 bases, in that order; junction bases with no gene match: 4. CDR3 length: 15 residues. CDR3 sequence: CASSPGLAGVNEQFF. CDR3 DNA: TGTGCCAGCAGTCCCGGACTAGCGGGAGTCAATGAGCAGTTCTTC.

This clone was recorded once. This chain links TRBV5-1 with TRBJ1-1; D may be TRBD1 (6 bases). Trimming removed 2 bases at V and 4 bases at J, with 24 bases between. The germline V gene encodes CDR1 SGHRS and CDR2 YFSETQ. This CDR3 comprises 18 residues. The CDR3 nucleotides are TGCGCCAGCAGCTTTGAACAGGGTGTAAGGTCCGTGGGCACTGAAGCTTTCTTT. Amino acid sequence: CASSFEQGVRSVGTEAFF.